These 5 T cell receptor beta chains were sequenced from one sample in a study of cytomegalovirus exposure and HLA in healthy donors (dated by TCRdb to about 2017). The library came from the immunoSEQ multiplex PCR assay. In its TCRdb copy, this immuneACCESS table keeps in-frame sequences only and misses some clones. Where compared with another copy, unresolved V genes explain less than half of these, and the others have no known cause. The sample table lists about 150,000 clones, just over 85% of them with a count of one. Of the sample, 2.1% is held by the ten largest clones. Sample: PBMCs. These receptors were taken from a human donor in good health.

This clone was picked up a small number of times. The rearrangement uses TRBV5-6 and TRBJ1-1, with TRBD1 as a possible D gene (6 bases). Looked up from germline, CDR1 is SGHDT and CDR2 is YYEEEE. V gave up 5 bases and J gave up 6 bases, with 14 bases separating them. The CDR3 has 13 amino acids. The CDR3 region is CASRLGQFPEAFF. For the CDR3, the DNA is TGTGCCAGCAGACTCGGACAGTTTCCTGAAGCTTTCTTT.

This clone showed up just once. The chain uses TRBV27 and TRBJ2-5; TRBD2 matches 8 bases. CDR3 length: 14 amino acids. J gave up 5 bases and V 5 bases, and 7 bases lay outside the gene matches. The germline V gene encodes CDR1 MNHEY and CDR2 SMNVEV (reference sequence). CDR3 loop: CASSAGTRGETQYF. CDR3 coding DNA: TGTGCCAGCAGTGCCGGGACTAGGGGGGAGACCCAGTACTTC.

Comment on this clone: The same CDR3 is also encoded by other DNA sequences in this sample. The chain employs TRBV5-6 and TRBJ1-1, with D tentatively TRBD1 (5 bases). Trimming took off 2 bases at V and 2 bases at J, with 7 bases between the two ends. The CDR3 consists of 13 residues. Germline CDR1 reads SGHDT; CDR2 reads YYEEEE. In nucleotides, the CDR3 is TGTGCCAGCAGCTTCGGGGGTAACACTGAAGCTTTCTTT. This sequence encodes CASSFGGNTEAFF.

The rearrangement uses TRBV27 and TRBJ1-1, with 10 bases fitting TRBD1. From germline, CDR1 is MNHEY and CDR2 SMNVEV (reference sequence). V shed 5 bases and J 5 bases; nucleotides not matched to a gene: 11. The CDR3 covers 16 residues. The CDR3 coding sequence is TGTGCCAGCAGTCCTAGGACAGGGGGGTCAATGACTGAAGCTTTCTTT. Translated: CASSPRTGGSMTEAFF.

The J gene is TRBJ1-4, the V gene TRBV6-1; a weak D match, TRBD1 (5 bases). The V gene's germline CDR1 is MNHNS and CDR2 SASEGT. V dropped 1 base and J dropped 6 bases, with 9 bases sitting between them. The CDR3 sequence is 14 residues long. CDR3 region: CASSEGPGYEKLFF. CDR3 in DNA: TGTGCCAGCAGTGAAGGGCCAGGGTATGAAAAACTGTTTTTT.